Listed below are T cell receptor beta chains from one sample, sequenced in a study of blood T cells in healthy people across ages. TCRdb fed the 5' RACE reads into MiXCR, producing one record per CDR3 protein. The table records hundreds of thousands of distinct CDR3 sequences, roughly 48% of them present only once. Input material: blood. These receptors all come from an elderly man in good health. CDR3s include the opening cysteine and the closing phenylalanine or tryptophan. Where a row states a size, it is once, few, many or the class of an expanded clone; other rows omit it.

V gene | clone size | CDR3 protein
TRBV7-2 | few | CASSTGPSYEQYF
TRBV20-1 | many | CSASTRETQYF
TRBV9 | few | CASSVAGGGGNEQFF
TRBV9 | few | CASSVGGGSGNIQYF
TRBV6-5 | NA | CASSYSNRERYSNQPQHF
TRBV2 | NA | CASSRSLAKNTQYF
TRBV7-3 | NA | CASSSHAGTVGGETQYF
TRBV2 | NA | CASSEDGGDSYTQYF
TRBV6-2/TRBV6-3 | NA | CASTRGGAMNTEAFF
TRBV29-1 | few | CSVVGRMISTDTQYF
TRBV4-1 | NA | CASSPVRGTAYEQYF
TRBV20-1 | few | CSATLPGQGTYEQYF
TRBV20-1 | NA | CSARDPGAQETQYF
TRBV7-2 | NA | CASSFPSAGGIYEQYF
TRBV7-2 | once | CASSLVAGNSDTQYF
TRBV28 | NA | CASSSREQYF
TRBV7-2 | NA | CASSFAGGNIQYF
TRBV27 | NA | CASSFKGRTEAFF
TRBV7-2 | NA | CASSLSSVGTQYF
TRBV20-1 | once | CSASSRQGASQPQHF
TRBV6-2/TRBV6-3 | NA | CASSYGLVGLWNEQFF
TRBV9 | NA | CASSVGQGGETQYF
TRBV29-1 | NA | CSVEGRKEGPGDTQYF
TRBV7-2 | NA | CASSFGGVNEKLFF
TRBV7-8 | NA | CASSQKNIQYF
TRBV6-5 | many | CASSYHSGRAVEQFF
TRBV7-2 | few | CASSLQGETQYF
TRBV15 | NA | CATSRWQGLEQFF
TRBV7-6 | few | CASSSAGNEQFF
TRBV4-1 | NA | CASSQEPGPGPYEQYF
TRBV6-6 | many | CASREGNQPQHF
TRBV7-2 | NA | CASSLGLTGGHHEQYF
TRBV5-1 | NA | CASSATGSGYGYTF
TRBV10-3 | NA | CAISDMEGNTEAFF
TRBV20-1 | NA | CSARDRGGPRSTDTEAFF
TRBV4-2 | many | CASSQSPLSAGGADTQYF
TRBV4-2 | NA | CASSHIQESSTDTQYF
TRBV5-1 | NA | CASSSRLAGGFNEQFF
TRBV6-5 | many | CASSYLTSGGLGSYNEQFF
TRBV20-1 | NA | CSARDSSGGTDTQYF
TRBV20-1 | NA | CSARTSGSGNEQFF
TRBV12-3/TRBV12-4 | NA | CASSLELVGNEQFF
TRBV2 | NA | CASSQQGVSNQPQHF
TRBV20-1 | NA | CSAPGQNSYEQYF
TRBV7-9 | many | CASSPHGEETQYF
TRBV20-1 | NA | CSPHRRTSGTNNEQFF
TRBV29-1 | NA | CSVSSRVGDEQFF
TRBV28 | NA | CASSTPSGRGGIQYF
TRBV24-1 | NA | CATKGGTGYGYTF